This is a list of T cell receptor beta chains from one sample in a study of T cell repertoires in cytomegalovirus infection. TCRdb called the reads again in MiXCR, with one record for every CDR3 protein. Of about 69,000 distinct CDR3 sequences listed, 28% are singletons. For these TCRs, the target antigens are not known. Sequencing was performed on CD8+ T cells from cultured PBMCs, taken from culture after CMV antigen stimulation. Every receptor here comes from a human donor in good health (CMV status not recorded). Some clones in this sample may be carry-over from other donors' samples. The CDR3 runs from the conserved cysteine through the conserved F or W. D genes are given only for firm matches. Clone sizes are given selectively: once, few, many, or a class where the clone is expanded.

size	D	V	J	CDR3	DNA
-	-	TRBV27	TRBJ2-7	CASSLLGPSYEQYF	TGTGCCAGCAGTTTATTGGGTCCCTCGTACGAGCAGTACTTC
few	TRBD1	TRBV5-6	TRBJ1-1	CASSPDRGQAVRTEAFF	TGTGCCAGCAGCCCGGACAGGGGGCAAGCCGTCAGGACTGAAGCTTTCTTT
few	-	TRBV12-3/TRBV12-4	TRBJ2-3	CASSLAGTGLTDTQYF	TGTGCCAGCAGTTTAGCCGGGACTGGCCTAACGGATACGCAGTATTTT
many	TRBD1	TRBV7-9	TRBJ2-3	CASSLGQSTDTQYF	TGTGCCAGCAGCTTGGGACAGTCCACAGATACGCAGTATTTT
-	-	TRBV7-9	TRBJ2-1	CASSLMPDNEQFF	TGTGCCAGCAGCTTAATGCCGGACAATGAGCAGTTCTTC
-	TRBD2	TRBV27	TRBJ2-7	CASSPKSGGAYYEQYF	TGTGCCAGCAGTCCCAAAAGCGGGGGGGCATATTACGAGCAGTACTTC
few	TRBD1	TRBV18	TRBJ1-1	CASSPPQGMNTEAFF	TGTGCCAGCTCACCACCACAGGGGATGAACACTGAAGCTTTCTTT
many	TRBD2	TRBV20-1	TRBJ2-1	CSAKELAGVKNEQFF	TGCAGTGCTAAAGAACTAGCGGGGGTGAAGAATGAGCAGTTCTTC
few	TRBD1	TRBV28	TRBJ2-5	CASSPGTAQETQYF	TGTGCCAGCAGTCCCGGGACAGCCCAAGAGACCCAGTACTTC
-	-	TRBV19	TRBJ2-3	CASSIVAAGADTQYF	TGTGCCAGTAGTATAGTAGCGGCCGGGGCAGATACGCAGTATTTT
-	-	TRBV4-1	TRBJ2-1	CASSQGNYQQFF	TGCGCCAGCAGCCAAGGGAATTACCAGCAGTTCTTC
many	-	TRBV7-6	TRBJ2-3	CASSLAGGRDTQYF	TGTGCCAGCAGCTTAGCGGGGGGGCGGGATACGCAGTATTTT
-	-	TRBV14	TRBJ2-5	CASSRHPNLQETQYF	TGTGCCAGCAGCCGTCACCCAAACCTTCAAGAGACCCAGTACTTC
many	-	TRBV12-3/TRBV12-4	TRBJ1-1	CASRIGTEAFF	TGTGCCAGCCGGATAGGGACTGAAGCTTTCTTT
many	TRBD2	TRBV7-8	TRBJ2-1	CASSLRLAGGLYNEQFF	TGTGCCAGCAGCTTACGACTAGCGGGGGGGCTGTACAATGAGCAGTTCTTC
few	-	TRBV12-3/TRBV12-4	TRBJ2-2	CASNGQTNTGELFF	TGTGCCAGCAACGGACAGACGAACACCGGGGAGCTGTTTTTT
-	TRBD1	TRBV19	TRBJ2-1	CASRADRGSYNEQFF	TGTGCCAGTAGAGCAGACAGGGGGTCCTACAATGAGCAGTTCTTC
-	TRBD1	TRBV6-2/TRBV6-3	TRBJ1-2	CASARPGQFYGYTF	TGTGCCAGCGCGCGACCGGGACAGTTCTATGGCTACACCTTC
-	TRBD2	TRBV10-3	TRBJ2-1	CAIGPGTSETNEQFF	TGTGCCATCGGTCCCGGGACTAGCGAGACGAATGAGCAGTTCTTC
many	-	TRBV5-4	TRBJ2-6	CASSGANVLTF	TGTGCCAGCTCTGGGGCCAACGTCCTGACTTTC
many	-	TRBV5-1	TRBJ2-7	CASSLQGQAYEQYF	TGCGCCAGCAGCTTGCAGGGACAAGCCTACGAGCAGTACTTC
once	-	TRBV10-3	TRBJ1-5	CATGGLSSNQPQHF	TGTGCCACGGGAGGGCTGAGTAGCAATCAGCCCCAGCATTTT
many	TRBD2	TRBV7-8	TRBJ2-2	CASSLRLAGDRTGELFF	TGTGCCAGCAGCTTACGACTAGCGGGGGACCGCACCGGGGAGCTGTTTTTT
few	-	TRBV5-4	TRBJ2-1	CASSLDKVWWFF	TGTGCCAGCAGCTTGGACAAGGTTTGGTGGTTCTTC
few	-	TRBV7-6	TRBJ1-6	CASSLERGGSPLHF	TGTGCCAGCAGCTTAGAAAGGGGAGGGTCACCCCTCCACTTT
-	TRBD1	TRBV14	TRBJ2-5	CASSLTGQEGETQYF	TGTGCCAGCAGCCTAACGGGACAGGAGGGAGAGACCCAGTACTTC
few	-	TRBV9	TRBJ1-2	CASSERAGRVGGYTF	TGTGCCAGCAGCGAGAGGGCAGGGCGGGTGGGAGGCTACACCTTC
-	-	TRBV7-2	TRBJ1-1	CASSFREGGTEAFF	TGTGCCAGCAGCTTCAGGGAAGGAGGCACTGAAGCTTTCTTT
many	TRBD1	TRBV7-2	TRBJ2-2	CASSLRTGGTGELFF	TGTGCCAGCAGCTTAAGGACAGGCGGAACCGGGGAGCTGTTTTTT
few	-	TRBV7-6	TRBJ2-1	CASSLAQVSYNEQFF	TGTGCCAGCAGCTTAGCACAGGTTTCCTACAATGAGCAGTTCTTC
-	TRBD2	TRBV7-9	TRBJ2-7	CASSLGLAGDSTYEQYF	TGTGCCAGCAGCTTAGGACTAGCGGGAGACTCGACCTACGAGCAGTACTTC
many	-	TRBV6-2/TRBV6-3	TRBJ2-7	CASSYRLRDSYEQYF	TGTGCCAGCAGTTACAGGCTGCGGGACTCCTACGAGCAGTACTTC
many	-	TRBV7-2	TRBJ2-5	CASSPRTSQETQYF	TGTGCCAGCAGCCCGAGGACCAGCCAAGAGACCCAGTACTTC
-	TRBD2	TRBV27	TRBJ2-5	CASSLDGGKTQYF	TGTGCCAGCAGTTTAGACGGGGGGAAGACCCAGTACTTC
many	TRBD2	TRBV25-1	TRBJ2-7	CASSGHTSGKVYEQYF	TGTGCCAGCAGTGGGCATACTAGCGGGAAAGTCTACGAGCAGTACTTC
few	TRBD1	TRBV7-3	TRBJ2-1	CASSPPGQTYNEQFF	TGTGCCAGCAGCCCCCCGGGACAGACCTACAATGAGCAGTTCTTC
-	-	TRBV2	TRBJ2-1	CALGRPNEQFF	TGTGCCCTGGGACGGCCAAATGAGCAGTTCTTC
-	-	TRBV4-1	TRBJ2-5	CASSQDTGIGTQYF	TGCGCCAGCAGCCAAGATACCGGGATCGGGACCCAGTACTTC
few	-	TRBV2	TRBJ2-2	CASRGRELFF	TGTGCCAGCCGGGGAAGGGAGCTGTTTTTT
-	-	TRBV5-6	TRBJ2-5	CASSSQAKETQYF	TGTGCCAGCAGCTCACAGGCCAAAGAGACCCAGTACTTC
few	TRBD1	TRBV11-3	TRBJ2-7	CASSLGTGDEQYF	TGTGCCAGCAGCTTAGGGACAGGGGACGAGCAGTACTTC
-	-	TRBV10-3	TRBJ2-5	CAISDSGLEETQYF	TGTGCCATCAGTGACTCGGGATTGGAAGAGACCCAGTACTTC
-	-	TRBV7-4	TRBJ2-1	CASSLDTSAAYEQFF	TGTGCCAGCAGCTTAGATACCAGTGCGGCGTATGAGCAGTTCTTC
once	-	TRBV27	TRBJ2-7	CASSRDKTYEQYF	TGTGCCAGCAGCCGGGACAAGACCTACGAGCAGTACTTC
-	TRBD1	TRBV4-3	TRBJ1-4	CASSQDRQGIGEKLFF	TGCGCCAGCAGCCAAGACCGACAGGGGATAGGGGAAAAACTGTTTTTT
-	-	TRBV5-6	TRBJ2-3	CASSLGPLGVADTQYF	TGTGCCAGCAGCTTGGGTCCTCTGGGGGTCGCAGATACGCAGTATTTT
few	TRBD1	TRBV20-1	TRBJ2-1	CSAGDRGNEQFF	TGCAGTGCGGGGGACAGGGGAAATGAGCAGTTCTTC
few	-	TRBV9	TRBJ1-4	CASSVEGTTNEKLFF	TGTGCCAGCAGCGTAGAAGGCACAACTAATGAAAAACTGTTTTTT
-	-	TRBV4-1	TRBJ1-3	CASSQDWGSLTGNTIYF	TGCGCCAGCAGCCAAGATTGGGGGAGCCTCACTGGAAACACCATATATTTT